This record covers a single T cell receptor beta chain. This specimen belongs to a study of shared clonotypes between healthy human individuals. Libraries were prepared by immunoSEQ multiplex PCR; TCRdb keeps only in-frame clonotypes and omits some of them. The profile shows 1.4 million to 1.5 million clones, around 97% of them singletons. Trimming cost V 3 bases and J 3 bases, with 3 bases left between them. In germline, CDR1 is SQVTM, CDR2 ANQGSEA. CDR3 length: 11 amino acids. The sample consisted of naive CD4+ T cells sorted from blood. Noted subset: CD45RA+ positively selected. J is TRBJ1-3 and V is TRBV29-1; D ambiguous. The source of this sequence is a man aged 25 to 45 in good health. CDR3 in DNA: TGCAGCGTTGACCGTGGAAACACCATATATTTT. It specifies CSVDRGNTIYF.